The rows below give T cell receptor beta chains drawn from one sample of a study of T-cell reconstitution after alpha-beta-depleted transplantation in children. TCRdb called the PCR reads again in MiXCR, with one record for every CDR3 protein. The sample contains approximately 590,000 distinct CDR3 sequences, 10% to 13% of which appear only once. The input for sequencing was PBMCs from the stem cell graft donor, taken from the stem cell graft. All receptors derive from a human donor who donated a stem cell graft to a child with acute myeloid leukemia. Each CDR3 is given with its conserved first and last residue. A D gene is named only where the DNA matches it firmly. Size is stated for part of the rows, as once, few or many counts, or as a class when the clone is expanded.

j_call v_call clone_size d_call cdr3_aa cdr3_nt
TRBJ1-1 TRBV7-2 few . CASSLGQQLEAFF TGTGCCAGCAGCTTAGGACAACAGCTTGAAGCTTTCTTT
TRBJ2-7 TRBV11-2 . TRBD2 CASSFPNTSGTVSYEQYF TGTGCCAGCAGCTTCCCAAACACTAGCGGGACCGTATCCTACGAGCAGTACTTC
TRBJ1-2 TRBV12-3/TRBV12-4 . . CASAGDSYGYTF TGTGCCAGTGCGGGGGATTCGTATGGCTACACCTTC
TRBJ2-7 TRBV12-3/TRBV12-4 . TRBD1 CASTLQMTGAAYEQYF TGTGCCAGCACCTTACAGATGACAGGGGCGGCCTACGAGCAGTACTTC
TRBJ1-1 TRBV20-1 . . CSARGRVGNTEAFF TGCAGTGCTAGAGGTCGCGTCGGGAACACTGAAGCTTTCTTT
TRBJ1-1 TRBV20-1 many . CSVLSGMNTEAFF TGCAGTGTCCTCAGCGGGATGAACACTGAAGCTTTCTTT
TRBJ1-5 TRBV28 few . CASSTGTAIQPQHF TGTGCCAGCAGTACCGGGACGGCGATTCAGCCCCAGCATTTT
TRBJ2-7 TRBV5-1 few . CASSLAAGAVTYEQYF TGCGCCAGCAGCTTGGCTGCGGGCGCGGTTACCTACGAGCAGTACTTC
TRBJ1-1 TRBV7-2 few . CASSLGQIITEAFF TGTGCCAGCAGCTTGGGACAAATAATCACTGAAGCTTTCTTT
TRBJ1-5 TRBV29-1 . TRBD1 CSVADRASNQPQHF TGCAGCGTCGCGGACAGGGCGAGCAATCAGCCCCAGCATTTT
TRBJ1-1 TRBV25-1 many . CASSGGTTEAFF TGTGCCAGCAGTGGGGGAACCACTGAAGCTTTCTTT
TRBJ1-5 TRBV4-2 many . CASSQKAGKGNQPQHF TGTGCCAGCAGCCAAAAGGCTGGAAAAGGCAATCAGCCCCAGCATTTT
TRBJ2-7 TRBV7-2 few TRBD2 CASSLLPGGTYEQYF TGTGCCAGCAGCTTACTCCCGGGAGGTACCTACGAGCAGTACTTC
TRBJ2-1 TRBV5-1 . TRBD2 CASRVAGETMTSVYNEQFF TGCGCCAGCAGGGTAGCGGGAGAGACGATGACATCGGTCTACAATGAGCAGTTCTTC
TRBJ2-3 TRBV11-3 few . CASSLGLGTQYF TGTGCCAGCAGTCTGGGGTTGGGAACGCAGTATTTT
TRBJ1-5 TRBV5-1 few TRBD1 CASSWGQLGQPQHF TGCGCCAGCAGCTGGGGACAGCTAGGTCAGCCCCAGCATTTT
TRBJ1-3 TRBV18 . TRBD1 CASSPTQGGGNTIYF TGTGCCAGCTCACCGACCCAGGGGGGCGGAAACACCATATATTTT
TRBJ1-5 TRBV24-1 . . CATSDSDSNQPQHF TGTGCCACCAGTGATTCCGATAGCAATCAGCCCCAGCATTTT
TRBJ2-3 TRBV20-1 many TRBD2 CSAPTSGMSDTQYF TGCAGTGCGCCGACTAGCGGGATGTCAGATACGCAGTATTTT
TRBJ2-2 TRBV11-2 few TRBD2 CASSSPGLAGGPTGELFF TGTGCCAGCAGCTCCCCGGGACTAGCGGGAGGCCCAACCGGGGAGCTGTTTTTT
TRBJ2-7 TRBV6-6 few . CASLEASEQYF TGTGCCAGCTTAGAGGCTAGCGAGCAGTACTTC
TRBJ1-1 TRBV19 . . CASSGALSHEEAFF TGTGCCAGTTCGGGGGCCCTCTCACACGAAGAAGCTTTCTTT